The source of this T cell receptor (beta chain) is a study of identifying expanded T cells in peripheral blood. Study-level points and caveats: Differentially abundant clones: about 1.1 between replicates, approximately 16 at around 15 days, under 25 at four.

In the case of this clone: Its antigen is not known.

The assay was immunoSEQ multiplex PCR, and TCRdb's table has in-frame clones only and misses some. The data show some 120,000 clones, around four fifths seen once. The clonotype originates from a person aged 18 to 70 in good health. Sequencing was done on a sample of blood.

The CDR3 DNA reads as TGTGCCAGCAGCTTAGGGACAGGTAAGGGTGAGCAGTTCTTC. The encoded protein is CASSLGTGKGEQFF. The rearrangement uses TRBV13 and TRBJ2-1; a weak D match, TRBD1 (6 bases). CDR3 length: 14 residues. Germline V gives CDR1 PRHDT, CDR2 FYEKMQ (reference sequence). Trimming left V 0 bases short and J 9 bases short, with 12 bases between.